This TCR beta chain was sequenced in a study of blood T cell repertoires in COVID-19. Those enrolled in Seattle joined during active infection and were followed longitudinally afterward. Trimming took off 4 bases at V and 2 bases at J, with 9 bases between the two ends. The CDR3 spans 13 residues. CDR1 and CDR2 (germline): MDHEN, SYDVKM. As originally analysed: The assay estimated nucleated cells by amplifying reference gene primers. Repertoires were generated with immunoSEQ multiplex PCR, while TCRdb's copy carries only in-frame clones and drops some. That table gives V, J and clone size, and the DNA gave D and trimming. The sample has fewer than 40,000 clones, 81% seen once.

V and J are TRBV28 and TRBJ2-7; possible D gene TRBD1, 6 bases. The source material was peripheral blood. This TCR was sampled from a man between 65 and 85 years old with COVID-19, enrolled during active disease. As DNA, the CDR3 is TGTGCCAGCAGTTCCCGGGACACCTACGAGCAGTACTTC. Amino acids: CASSSRDTYEQYF.